The 3 T cell receptor beta chains below all came from one sample that was sequenced in a study of CD8+ T cells in alopecia areata. This sample's treatment: oral pan-JAK inhibitor, 5-10 mg twice daily. The sequencing template was cDNA reverse transcribed from extracted RNA. The data were produced by immunoSEQ multiplex PCR, yet TCRdb's version contains in-frame clones alone and is incomplete. The sample carries some 180,000 clones, approximately 55% recorded once. Source: CD8+ T cells sorted from blood, taken at week 24, from a patient treated with tofacitinib. The origin of the receptors is a human donor with alopecia areata.

The chain couples TRBV5-1 to TRBJ2-1; D unresolved. There are 12 residues in the CDR3. V lost 1 base and J lost 6, with 5 bases in between. Germline-derived CDR1 and CDR2 are SGHRS and YFSETQ. CDR3 bases: TGCGCCAGCAGCTTGTCGATCAATGAGCAGTTCTTC. It translates to CASSLSINEQFF.

The J gene is TRBJ2-3, the V gene TRBV2, with unresolved D. Germline-derived CDR1 and CDR2 are SNHLY and FYNNEI. This CDR3 has 14 residues. Between the trimmed V and J ends, which lost 2 bases and 2 bases, there was a span of 8 bases. The CDR3 region is CASSEFGSTDTQYF. DNA of the CDR3: TGTGCCAGCAGTGAATTTGGTTCCACAGATACGCAGTATTTT. Complete variable domain (other parts from reference TRBV2 and TRBJ2-3): EPEVTQTPSHQVTQMGQEVILRCVPISNHLYFYWYRQILGQKVEFLVSFYNNEISEKSEIFDDQFSVERPDGSNFTLKIRSTKLEDSAMYFCASSEFGSTDTQYFGPGTRLTVL.

The chain has TRBV6-5 and TRBJ2-1; possibly TRBD1 for D (6 bases). Germline V gene data show CDR1 as MNHEY and CDR2 as SVGAGI. V lost 3 bases and J 4 bases, leaving 7 bases between the germline ends. The CDR3 loop spans 13 amino acids. The CDR3 DNA is TGTGCCAGCAGTTATAGGGGGTACAATGAGCAGTTCTTC. This gives the protein CASSYRGYNEQFF.